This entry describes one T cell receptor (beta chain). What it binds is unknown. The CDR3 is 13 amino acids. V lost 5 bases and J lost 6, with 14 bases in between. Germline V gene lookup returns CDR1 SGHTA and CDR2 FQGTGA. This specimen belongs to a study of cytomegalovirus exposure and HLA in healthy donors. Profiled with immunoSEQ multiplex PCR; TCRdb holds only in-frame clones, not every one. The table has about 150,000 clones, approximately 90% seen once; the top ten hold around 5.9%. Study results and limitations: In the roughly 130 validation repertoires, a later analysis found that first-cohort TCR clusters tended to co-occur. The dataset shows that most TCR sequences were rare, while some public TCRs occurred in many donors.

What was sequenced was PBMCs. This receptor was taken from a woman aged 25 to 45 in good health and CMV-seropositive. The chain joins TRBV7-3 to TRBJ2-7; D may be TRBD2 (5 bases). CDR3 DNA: TGTGCCAGCAGCCCGGGATTAGGGCGCGAGCAGTACTTC. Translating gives CASSPGLGREQYF.